Detailed here is one T cell receptor (beta chain). This sample is drawn from a study of control samples from healthy donors and cancer patients. The length of the CDR3 is 15 residues. V dropped 0 bases and J dropped 0 bases, with 7 bases sitting between them. CDR1 SGHTS and CDR2 YDEGEE come from the germline V gene. Assay used: immunoSEQ multiplex PCR; TCRdb lists only in-frame clones, some missing. The repertoire holds about 76,000 clones, with 75% to 90% as singletons. This clonotype originated in a woman in her 50s with colorectal cancer. Sequencing input: PBMCs. The chain has TRBV5-8 and TRBJ1-3; D not resolved. CDR3 coding DNA: TGTGCCAGCAGCTTGGGGCCGACCTCTGGAAACACCATATATTTT. This gives the protein CASSLGPTSGNTIYF.